The rows below give T cell receptor beta chains drawn from one sample of a study of regulatory T cells in long-lasting Graves disease. TCRdb recomputed calls from the multiplex PCR reads with MiXCR, one row per CDR3 protein. Of 420,000 or so distinct CDR3 sequences detected, less than 20% appear once; the ten largest clones hold about a quarter. These data are also associated with another study on T cells in Graves' hyperthyroidism and ophthalmopathy.

This specimen consisted of peripheral blood mononuclear cells (PBMCs), obtained at new diagnosis, from a patient treated with antithyroid drugs. The receptor set was obtained from a woman younger than 35 with Graves disease. The CDR3 runs from the conserved cysteine through the conserved F or W. Each record gives: J gene, clone size, D gene, V gene, CDR3 protein, CDR3 DNA. D genes are given only for firm matches. The size of a clone is reported for some rows only, either as once, few or many, or as a class for expanded clones.

j_gene: TRBJ2-5; abundance: -; d_gene: TRBD2; v_gene: TRBV6-2/TRBV6-3; CDR3aa: CASSYFSGRMSTQYF; CDR3nt: TGTGCCAGCAGTTACTTCTCCGGGAGGATGTCGACCCAGTACTTC
j_gene: TRBJ1-1; abundance: few; d_gene: -; v_gene: TRBV7-2; CDR3aa: CASSQEPTPTNTEAFF; CDR3nt: TGTGCCAGCAGCCAAGAGCCAACCCCGACTAACACTGAAGCTTTCTTT
j_gene: TRBJ2-2; abundance: few; d_gene: TRBD2; v_gene: TRBV28; CDR3aa: CASSLLGLAVPGELFF; CDR3nt: TGTGCCAGCAGTTTATTGGGACTAGCGGTACCAGGGGAGCTGTTTTTT
j_gene: TRBJ2-3; abundance: many; d_gene: -; v_gene: TRBV2; CDR3aa: CASSENRAADTQYF; CDR3nt: TGTGCCAGCAGTGAGAACAGGGCAGCAGATACGCAGTATTTT
j_gene: TRBJ2-1; abundance: -; d_gene: TRBD1; v_gene: TRBV11-2; CDR3aa: CASSPGQNPLNEQFF; CDR3nt: TGTGCCAGCAGCCCGGGACAGAACCCGTTGAATGAGCAGTTCTTC
j_gene: TRBJ2-1; abundance: -; d_gene: TRBD1; v_gene: TRBV5-1; CDR3aa: CASSPLTGGLNEQFF; CDR3nt: TGCGCCAGCAGCCCCTTGACAGGGGGCCTAAATGAGCAGTTCTTC
j_gene: TRBJ1-6; abundance: -; d_gene: -; v_gene: TRBV9; CDR3aa: CASSVTGSNSPLHF; CDR3nt: TGTGCCAGCAGCGTGACAGGTTCCAATTCACCCCTCCACTTT
j_gene: TRBJ1-5; abundance: many; d_gene: -; v_gene: TRBV7-2; CDR3aa: CASSVGFHSNQPQHF; CDR3nt: TGTGCCAGCAGCGTAGGATTCCATAGCAATCAGCCCCAGCATTTT
j_gene: TRBJ2-7; abundance: few; d_gene: TRBD2; v_gene: TRBV7-6; CDR3aa: CASSNSGSFRGYEQYF; CDR3nt: TGTGCCAGCAGCAATAGCGGGAGTTTCAGGGGCTACGAGCAGTACTTC
j_gene: TRBJ1-5; abundance: many; d_gene: TRBD1; v_gene: TRBV6-5; CDR3aa: CASSYPTGLNQPQHF; CDR3nt: TGTGCCAGCAGTTACCCGACAGGGCTTAATCAGCCCCAGCATTTT
j_gene: TRBJ2-7; abundance: many; d_gene: TRBD1; v_gene: TRBV29-1; CDR3aa: CSAKQGAMSEQYF; CDR3nt: TGCAGCGCGAAACAGGGGGCTATGAGTGAGCAGTACTTC
j_gene: TRBJ2-7; abundance: few; d_gene: -; v_gene: TRBV3-1; CDR3aa: CASSYTVTYEQYF; CDR3nt: TGTGCCAGCAGCTACACGGTGACCTACGAGCAGTACTTC
j_gene: TRBJ2-3; abundance: many; d_gene: TRBD2; v_gene: TRBV27; CDR3aa: CASSLLAGAQDTQYF; CDR3nt: TGTGCCAGCAGTTTACTAGCGGGAGCGCAAGATACGCAGTATTTT
j_gene: TRBJ1-1; abundance: -; d_gene: -; v_gene: TRBV11-1; CDR3aa: CASSLVFGVNTEAFF; CDR3nt: TGTGCCAGCAGCTTAGTGTTCGGGGTGAACACTGAAGCTTTCTTT
j_gene: TRBJ1-2; abundance: many; d_gene: -; v_gene: TRBV7-9; CDR3aa: CASSLGDSAGYTF; CDR3nt: TGTGCCAGCAGCTTAGGGGATTCGGCTGGCTACACCTTC
j_gene: TRBJ2-1; abundance: many; d_gene: -; v_gene: TRBV27; CDR3aa: CASSPTVLYGDEQFF; CDR3nt: TGTGCCAGCAGTCCCACAGTCCTATACGGGGATGAGCAGTTCTTC
j_gene: TRBJ2-7; abundance: many; d_gene: TRBD2; v_gene: TRBV20-1; CDR3aa: CSASGSSGRVYEQYF; CDR3nt: TGCAGTGCTAGTGGTTCTAGCGGGAGGGTCTACGAGCAGTACTTC
j_gene: TRBJ2-1; abundance: few; d_gene: TRBD2; v_gene: TRBV20-1; CDR3aa: CSASLAGGQGNEQFF; CDR3nt: TGCAGTGCTAGTCTAGCGGGAGGTCAGGGCAATGAGCAGTTCTTC
j_gene: TRBJ2-1; abundance: many; d_gene: -; v_gene: TRBV11-3; CDR3aa: CASSLHGTSYNEQFF; CDR3nt: TGTGCCAGCAGCTTACACGGGACCTCCTACAATGAGCAGTTCTTC
j_gene: TRBJ2-1; abundance: -; d_gene: -; v_gene: TRBV3-1; CDR3aa: CASSLVAAFRNEQFF; CDR3nt: TGTGCCAGCAGCTTAGTTGCGGCCTTTCGGAATGAGCAGTTCTTC
j_gene: TRBJ2-3; abundance: many; d_gene: TRBD1; v_gene: TRBV27; CDR3aa: CASRRQGGTDTQYF; CDR3nt: TGTGCCAGCAGAAGACAGGGGGGCACAGATACGCAGTATTTT
j_gene: TRBJ2-1; abundance: -; d_gene: -; v_gene: TRBV6-2/TRBV6-3; CDR3aa: CASSRVSPGGVSYNEQFF; CDR3nt: TGTGCCAGCAGCCGAGTATCACCGGGTGGAGTTTCCTACAATGAGCAGTTCTTC
j_gene: TRBJ2-2; abundance: -; d_gene: TRBD2; v_gene: TRBV20-1; CDR3aa: CSARDPFSGKVGELFF; CDR3nt: TGCAGTGCTAGAGATCCCTTTAGCGGGAAGGTCGGGGAGCTGTTTTTT
j_gene: TRBJ1-1; abundance: -; d_gene: TRBD1; v_gene: TRBV29-1; CDR3aa: CSASHRGKNTEAFF; CDR3nt: TGCAGCGCCAGCCACAGGGGCAAGAACACTGAAGCTTTCTTT
j_gene: TRBJ1-1; abundance: -; d_gene: -; v_gene: TRBV6-1; CDR3aa: CASSPRGTGASEAFF; CDR3nt: TGTGCCAGCAGCCCAAGGGGAACGGGGGCGTCTGAAGCTTTCTTT
j_gene: TRBJ2-7; abundance: -; d_gene: -; v_gene: TRBV7-2; CDR3aa: CASRSPHSYEQYF; CDR3nt: TGTGCCAGCCGGTCCCCGCACTCCTACGAGCAGTACTTC
j_gene: TRBJ1-6; abundance: once; d_gene: -; v_gene: TRBV14; CDR3aa: CASSPQTNSPLHF; CDR3nt: TGTGCCAGCAGCCCGCAGACCAATTCACCCCTCCACTTT
j_gene: TRBJ2-7; abundance: many; d_gene: -; v_gene: TRBV6-1; CDR3aa: CASSPNVRVHYHEQYF; CDR3nt: TGTGCCAGCTCCCCGAACGTCCGGGTCCACTACCACGAGCAGTACTTC
j_gene: TRBJ1-5; abundance: -; d_gene: TRBD1; v_gene: TRBV4-1; CDR3aa: CASSQGDRESQPQHF; CDR3nt: TGCGCCAGCAGCCAAGGAGACAGGGAATCTCAGCCCCAGCATTTT
j_gene: TRBJ2-1; abundance: many; d_gene: TRBD2; v_gene: TRBV7-9; CDR3aa: CASRNLAGLYNEQFF; CDR3nt: TGTGCCAGCAGAAACCTAGCGGGTTTATACAATGAGCAGTTCTTC
j_gene: TRBJ2-3; abundance: few; d_gene: -; v_gene: TRBV20-1; CDR3aa: CSARPGVSPDTQYF; CDR3nt: TGCAGTGCTAGACCCGGAGTTAGTCCCGATACGCAGTATTTT
j_gene: TRBJ1-5; abundance: many; d_gene: TRBD1; v_gene: TRBV5-6; CDR3aa: CASSLGQGDQPQHF; CDR3nt: TGTGCCAGCAGCTTGGGACAGGGTGATCAGCCCCAGCATTTT
j_gene: TRBJ2-3; abundance: few; d_gene: TRBD1; v_gene: TRBV27; CDR3aa: CASSLGSDDRGKGTDTQYF; CDR3nt: TGTGCCAGCAGTTTAGGTTCAGACGACAGGGGGAAGGGCACAGATACGCAGTATTTT
j_gene: TRBJ2-5; abundance: many; d_gene: -; v_gene: TRBV20-1; CDR3aa: CSATRPSGQETQYF; CDR3nt: TGCAGTGCTACCCGCCCCAGCGGACAAGAGACCCAGTACTTC
j_gene: TRBJ2-3; abundance: -; d_gene: TRBD2; v_gene: TRBV10-1; CDR3aa: CASSESKRGTSGKQPTDTQYF; CDR3nt: TGCGCCAGCAGTGAGTCGAAACGGGGGACTAGCGGGAAGCAGCCCACAGATACGCAGTATTTT
j_gene: TRBJ2-7; abundance: many; d_gene: -; v_gene: TRBV18; CDR3aa: CASSPGTLYEQYF; CDR3nt: TGTGCCAGCTCACCCGGGACTCTCTACGAGCAGTACTTC
j_gene: TRBJ1-1; abundance: few; d_gene: -; v_gene: TRBV6-5; CDR3aa: CVSSWGQNTEAFF; CDR3nt: TGTGTCAGCAGTTGGGGACAGAACACTGAAGCTTTCTTT
j_gene: TRBJ2-2; abundance: -; d_gene: -; v_gene: TRBV28; CDR3aa: CASSPTSTNTGELFF; CDR3nt: TGTGCCAGCAGTCCCACTAGCACAAACACCGGGGAGCTGTTTTTT
j_gene: TRBJ2-1; abundance: many; d_gene: -; v_gene: TRBV27; CDR3aa: CASMTGHREQFF; CDR3nt: TGTGCCAGCATGACGGGGCACCGGGAGCAGTTCTTC
j_gene: TRBJ1-3; abundance: many; d_gene: -; v_gene: TRBV6-1; CDR3aa: CASKGTGNTIYF; CDR3nt: TGTGCCAGCAAAGGGACTGGAAACACCATATATTTT
j_gene: TRBJ2-1; abundance: -; d_gene: TRBD2; v_gene: TRBV18; CDR3aa: CASSHPGLVGAVEQFF; CDR3nt: TGTGCCAGCTCACACCCGGGACTAGTGGGAGCTGTTGAGCAGTTCTTC
j_gene: TRBJ2-7; abundance: few; d_gene: -; v_gene: TRBV10-2; CDR3aa: CASSDRAGSYEQYF; CDR3nt: TGCGCCAGCAGTGATAGAGCGGGCTCCTACGAGCAGTACTTC
j_gene: TRBJ1-1; abundance: -; d_gene: -; v_gene: TRBV4-1; CDR3aa: CASSQGGAQISNTEAFF; CDR3nt: TGCGCCAGCAGCCAAGGTGGCGCCCAGATATCGAACACTGAAGCTTTCTTT